The next 31 T cell receptor beta chains were all read from a single sample in a study of blood T cell repertoires in COVID-19. Sequencing was performed with immunoSEQ multiplex PCR; in TCRdb, only in-frame clones are kept and a portion is missing. The sample carries around 290,000 clones, approximately 91% recorded once. The sample taken for sequencing was peripheral blood. Source of these receptors: a young woman with COVID-19, enrolled during active disease.

The chain has TRBV28 and TRBJ1-6, with D possibly TRBD1 on 6 matching bases. Germline lookup yields CDR1 MDHEN and CDR2 SYDVKM. Trimming took 8 bases from V and 0 from J, leaving 14 bases between them. This CDR3 is 16 amino acids long. The CDR3 sequence: CASVKQGTSYNSPLHF. The CDR3 region has the DNA TGTGCCAGCGTCAAACAGGGAACCTCCTATAATTCACCCCTCCACTTT.

This clone was picked up a small number of times. The chain joins TRBV19 to TRBJ1-2, with no clear D. Per the germline V gene, CDR1 is LNHDA and CDR2 is SQIVND (reference sequence). V gave up 6 bases and J gave up 4 bases, with 12 bases separating them. The CDR3 runs 13 residues. For the CDR3, the DNA is TGTGCCAGTAGCACCGGGTCTCTCTATGGCTACACCTTC. This translates into CASSTGSLYGYTF.

V usage is TRBV19 and J usage is TRBJ2-7; D is undetermined. There are 13 residues in the CDR3. In germline, CDR1 is LNHDA, CDR2 SQIVND (reference sequence). Trimming took 2 bases from V and 0 from J, leaving 5 bases between them. CDR3 coding DNA: TGTGCCAGTAGTATAACCAGCTCCTACGAGCAGTACTTC. It encodes CASSITSSYEQYF. Together with reference TRBV19 and TRBJ2-7, the CDR3 gives the full variable domain: DGGITQSPKYLFRKEGQNVTLSCEQNLNHDAMYWYRQDPGQGLRLIYYSQIVNDFQKGDIAEGYSVSREKKESFPLTVTSAQKNPTAFYLCASSITSSYEQYFGPGTRLTVT.

The gene calls are TRBV27 and TRBJ1-2; D unclear. The CDR3 is 17 residues long. Germline CDR1 reads MNHEY; CDR2 reads SMNVEV (reference sequence). The germline V and J ends were trimmed by 0 bases and 1 base, with 15 bases remaining between them. CDR3 DNA sequence: TGTGCCAGCAGTTTATCTCGGTCCTTAATTGTTAACTATGGCTACACCTTC. Protein: CASSLSRSLIVNYGYTF.

On this clone: Other DNA sequences in this specimen translate into the identical CDR3. The chain recombines TRBV9 with TRBJ2-1, with D maybe TRBD2 (5 bases). Germline V lookup: CDR1 SGDLS, CDR2 YYNGEE. Trimming cost V 0 bases and J 7 bases, with 17 bases left between them. The CDR3 runs 16 residues. The CDR3 sequence: CASSVASGNRGNEQFF. Here the CDR3 DNA reads TGTGCCAGCAGCGTAGCTTCGGGGAACCGAGGGAATGAGCAGTTCTTC.

The chain uses TRBV5-6 and TRBJ2-3; TRBD2 is a possible D gene (7 bases). The CDR3 covers 12 residues. Deletions cut 5 bases from V and 6 bases from J, with 10 bases between. CDR1 SGHDT and CDR2 YYEEEE come from the germline V gene. In DNA, the CDR3 is TGTGCCAGCAGTGGGGGGGGCGATACGCAGTATTTT. This sequence encodes CASSGGGDTQYF.

This rearrangement joins TRBV29-1 to TRBJ2-3; 10 bases fit TRBD2. Unmatched junction bases numbered 7, after V lost 4 bases and J lost 0 bases. Germline loops: CDR1 SQVTM, CDR2 ANQGSEA. This CDR3 has 16 residues. CDR3 in DNA: TGCAGCGTTGCCCGGGGACTAGCGTCGAGCACAGATACGCAGTATTTT. Translation gives CSVARGLASSTDTQYF.

This chain connects TRBV27 to TRBJ1-1, with D perhaps TRBD1 (5 bases). The CDR3 contains 14 residues. Between the trimmed V and J ends, which lost 6 bases and 1 base, there was a span of 12 bases. Germline V gene data show CDR1 as MNHEY and CDR2 as SMNVEV (reference sequence). The CDR3 bases are TGTGCCAGCAGGCAGGGTAAGGCGAACACTGAAGCTTTCTTT. This translates into CASRQGKANTEAFF.

The chain joins TRBV6-6 to TRBJ2-7; TRBD2 matches 8 bases. From germline, CDR1 is MNHNY and CDR2 SVGAGI (reference sequence). Unmatched junction bases numbered 9, after V lost 6 bases and J lost 5 bases. The CDR3 is made up of 14 amino acids. CDR3 region: CASSLGSGVDEQYF. CDR3 in DNA: TGTGCCAGCAGCCTGGGTAGCGGGGTCGACGAGCAGTACTTC.

The V call is TRBV6-1, the J call TRBJ1-2, with 9 bases identical to TRBD1. Trimming at V came to 0 bases and at J to 4 bases, leaving 9 bases not matched to a gene. This CDR3 has 17 residues. Germline V lookup: CDR1 MNHNS, CDR2 SASEGT. The CDR3 nucleotides read TGTGCCAGCAGTGAAGCGCTAAAAGGGACAGGGAGCTATGGCTACACCTTC. Translating it yields CASSEALKGTGSYGYTF.

This sequence joins TRBV7-9 and TRBJ1-6, with TRBD1 matching 7 bases. The germline V gene has CDR1 SEHNR and CDR2 FQNEAQ (reference sequence). J lost 10 bases, V lost 5 bases, and 11 bases had no gene match. This CDR3 has 15 amino acids. CDR3 DNA sequence: TGTGCCAGCAGCGACTACCGACAGGGATTCTCACCCCTCCACTTT. Its translation is CASSDYRQGFSPLHF.

The genes are TRBV27 and TRBJ2-3; no firm D call. V lost 0 bases, J lost 4 bases, and 8 bases lay in between. The germline CDR1 and CDR2 sequences are MNHEY and SMNVEV (reference sequence). The CDR3 sequence is 14 residues long. CDR3: CASSLSSYADTQYF. In DNA form, the CDR3 reads TGTGCCAGCAGTTTATCGAGCTACGCAGATACGCAGTATTTT.

The chain joins TRBV3-1 (or the pseudogene TRBV3-2) to TRBJ1-1; 7 bases match TRBD1. CDR3 length: 14 residues. Losses at the gene ends were 4 bases for V and 10 bases for J; bases not matched to a gene: 12. CDR1 is LGHDT and CDR2 is YNNKEL in the germline V gene (reference sequence). CDR3 region: CASSPPGQDLRAFF. CDR3 nucleotides: TGTGCCAGCAGCCCTCCCGGACAGGATTTGCGAGCTTTCTTT.

The V and J genes are TRBV5-4 and TRBJ2-3; D is uncertain. The CDR3 sequence is 11 residues long. CDR1 is SGHNT and CDR2 is YYREEE in the germline V gene (reference sequence). Trimming pared 2 bases from V and 11 bases from J, leaving 9 bases between. CDR3 coding DNA: TGTGCCAGCAGCTTAGATAGCTGGCAGTATTTT. Translating it yields CASSLDSWQYF.

This chain joins TRBV3-1 (or the pseudogene TRBV3-2) and TRBJ1-1; 7 bases line up with TRBD1. Germline V gene data show CDR1 as LGHDT and CDR2 as YNNKEL (reference sequence). The V gene end was trimmed by 4 bases and the J gene end by 2 bases; junction bases not matched to a gene: 7. The CDR3 is 15 residues long. In DNA, the CDR3 is TGTGCCAGCAGCCGAATAGGGACAGTTAACACTGAAGCTTTCTTT. Its translation is CASSRIGTVNTEAFF.

The chain combines TRBV5-4 with TRBJ1-3; 7 bases agree with TRBD1. The germline gives CDR1 SGHNT, CDR2 YYREEE (reference sequence). The CDR3 extends over 15 amino acids. Trimming removed 2 bases from V and 1 base from J; junction bases left unmatched: 3. CDR3 sequence: CASSLDRASGNTIYF. In DNA, the CDR3 is TGTGCCAGCAGCTTAGACAGGGCGTCTGGAAACACCATATATTTT.

The chain combines TRBV18 with TRBJ1-5; D is uncertain. Trimming left V 3 bases short and J 1 base short, with 4 bases between. The germline gives CDR1 KGHSH, CDR2 LQKENI. This CDR3 has 13 amino acids. CDR3 region: CASSPQSNQPQHF. CDR3 in DNA: TGTGCCAGCTCACCCCAAAGCAATCAGCCCCAGCATTTT.

The rearrangement links TRBV5-4 to TRBJ2-1, with a weak D call TRBD1 (6 bases). The length of the CDR3 is 16 residues. V was cut by 4 bases and J by 5 bases, with 19 bases left in between. Germline CDR1 reads SGHNT; CDR2 reads YYREEE (reference sequence). The DNA of the CDR3 is TGTGCCAGCAGCCGTGGGAACAGGGTGGAGGACAATGAGCAGTTCTTC. This sequence encodes CASSRGNRVEDNEQFF.

This clone was detected many times. J is TRBJ1-1 and V is TRBV4-1, with TRBD1 matching 9 bases. This CDR3 comprises 17 residues. V gave up 2 bases and J gave up 5 bases; unmatched junction bases: 12. Per germline, CDR1 MGHRA and CDR2 YSYEKL. The chain's CDR3 is CASSQIPYRGQRTEAFF. The CDR3 DNA sequence: TGCGCCAGCAGCCAAATACCCTACAGGGGGCAAAGGACTGAAGCTTTCTTT.

DNA for the CDR3: TGTGCCTGGAGTGGTGGACAGAGCAACAATGAGCAGTTCTTC. Translation gives CAWSGGQSNNEQFF. The J gene is TRBJ2-1, the V gene TRBV30; D possibly corresponds to TRBD1 (6 bases). Trimming shortened V by 1 base and J by 5 bases, and 12 bases separated the two germline ends. CDR3 length equals 14 residues. CDR1 and CDR2 (germline): GTSNPN, SVGIG (reference sequence).

The genes are TRBV19 and TRBJ2-1, with 8 nucleotides matching TRBD2. Unmatched junction bases numbered 5, after V lost 5 bases and J lost 2 bases. CDR1 is LNHDA and CDR2 is SQIVND in the germline V gene (reference sequence). The CDR3 runs 15 residues. In DNA form, the CDR3 reads TGTGCCAGTAGTCCGGCGGGAGGCCCCTACAATGAGCAGTTCTTC. Its protein product is CASSPAGGPYNEQFF. Based on the CDR3 plus reference TRBV19 and TRBJ2-1, the full variable domain is DGGITQSPKYLFRKEGQNVTLSCEQNLNHDAMYWYRQDPGQGLRLIYYSQIVNDFQKGDIAEGYSVSREKKESFPLTVTSAQKNPTAFYLCASSPAGGPYNEQFFGPGTRLTVL.

The chain links TRBV7-2 to TRBJ2-3; D is perhaps TRBD1 (5 bases). Trimming cost V 4 bases and J 5 bases, with 10 bases left between them. The germline gives CDR1 SGHTA, CDR2 FQGNSA. The CDR3 length is 13 residues. The CDR3 DNA reads TGTGCCAGCAGCTCAGGGCCGGGAGATACGCAGTATTTT. Translation gives CASSSGPGDTQYF.

The rearrangement uses TRBV4-1 and TRBJ2-7; 10 positions match TRBD1. V was clipped by 3 bases and J by 5 bases; unmatched bases: 1. Germline CDR1 MGHRA, CDR2 YSYEKL. The CDR3 covers 13 residues. CDR3 nucleotides: TGCGCCAGCAGCCAGGGGACAGGGGACGAGCAGTACTTC. Its protein is CASSQGTGDEQYF.

The chain combines TRBV6-5 with TRBJ1-1; a weak D match, TRBD1 (6 bases). The CDR3 is 12 amino acids. V shed 11 bases and J shed 0 bases, with 10 bases lying between them. Germline lookup yields CDR1 MNHEY and CDR2 SVGAGI. CDR3 sequence reads: CAAGTLNTEAFF. For the CDR3, the DNA is TGTGCCGCCGGGACACTGAACACTGAAGCTTTCTTT.

The chain uses TRBV5-1 and TRBJ2-1; the D is unclear. The length of the CDR3 is 14 residues. CDR1 is SGHRS, CDR2 YFSETQ, per germline. V was pared by 1 base and J by 7 bases, with 12 bases between. This CDR3 is CASSLSAVNNEQFF. In DNA, the CDR3 is TGCGCCAGCAGCTTGTCGGCGGTTAATAATGAGCAGTTCTTC. The whole variable domain, filled in from reference TRBV5-1 and TRBJ2-1, reads KAGVTQTPRYLIKTRGQQVTLSCSPISGHRSVSWYQQTPGQGLQFLFEYFSETQRNKGNFPGRFSGRQFSNSRSEMNVSTLELGDSALYLCASSLSAVNNEQFFGPGTRLTVL.

This clone occurred once. The genes are TRBV7-9 and TRBJ1-2, with D unclear. The CDR3 loop spans 16 amino acids. Trimming removed 2 bases at V and 2 bases at J, with 15 bases between. The germline V gene encodes CDR1 SEHNR and CDR2 FQNEAQ (reference sequence). The chain's CDR3 is CASSLTITESNYGYTF. The CDR3 DNA sequence: TGTGCCAGCAGCTTAACCATTACAGAATCGAACTATGGCTACACCTTC. Together with reference TRBV7-9 and TRBJ1-2, the CDR3 gives the full variable domain: DTGVSQNPRHKITKRGQNVTFRCDPISEHNRLYWYRQTLGQGPEFLTYFQNEAQLEKSRLLSDRFSAERPKGSFSTLEIQRTEQGDSAMYLCASSLTITESNYGYTFGSGTRLTVV.

The CDR3 sequence is CSVEAREVYTF. The CDR3 DNA reads TGCAGCGTTGAAGCCAGGGAAGTTTACACCTTC. The chain is built from TRBV29-1 and TRBJ1-2, with a weak D call TRBD1 (5 bases). V was pared by 1 base and J by 11 bases, with 11 bases between. The germline V gene has CDR1 SQVTM and CDR2 ANQGSEA. There are 11 residues in the CDR3. Using reference TRBV29-1 and TRBJ1-2 for the parts outside the CDR3, the full variable domain is SAVISQKPSRDICQRGTSLTIQCQVDSQVTMMFWYRQQPGQSLTLIATANQGSEATYESGFVIDKFPISRPNLTFSTLTVSNMSPEDSSIYLCSVEAREVYTFGSGTRLTVV.

This rearrangement joins TRBV10-1 to TRBJ2-3; 11 bases are shared with TRBD2. Germline CDR1 and CDR2: WNHNN and SYGVQD (reference sequence). CDR3 size: 16 residues. Losses at the gene ends were 6 bases for V and 0 bases for J; bases not matched to a gene: 5. The DNA for the CDR3 is TGCGCCAGCAGCGAGGGGACTAGCGGCAGCACAGATACGCAGTATTTT. It yields the protein CASSEGTSGSTDTQYF.

V and J are TRBV29-1 and TRBJ2-7, with D possibly being TRBD2 (5 bases). This CDR3 has 12 amino acids. Germline-derived CDR1 and CDR2 are SQVTM and ANQGSEA. V was cut by 7 bases and J by 3 bases, with 13 bases left in between. CDR3 in DNA: TGCAGCGCGTTGGAGGAAAGCTACGAGCAGTACTTC. This gives the protein CSALEESYEQYF.

V and J are TRBV5-1 and TRBJ2-1; 15 positions agree with TRBD2. The CDR3 extends over 15 amino acids. Germline-derived CDR1 and CDR2 are SGHRS and YFSETQ. The J segment lost 6 bases and the V segment lost 4 bases, leaving 2 bases of the junction unmatched. CDR3 bases: TGCGCCAGCAGCAGGACTAGCGGGAGGGGCAATGAGCAGTTCTTC. Translating gives CASSRTSGRGNEQFF.

This clone was detected once. The V gene is TRBV7-2, the J gene TRBJ1-5; 7 bases fit TRBD1. The germline V gene has CDR1 SGHTA and CDR2 FQGNSA. J gave up 7 bases and V 5 bases, and 11 bases lay outside the gene matches. The CDR3 contains 15 residues. In DNA form, the CDR3 reads TGTGCCAGCAGCCCTAGGACAGGCTCGGGGCAGCCCCAGCATTTT. Translated: CASSPRTGSGQPQHF.